The clone carrying this T cell receptor (beta chain) came up a few times. How the authors handled the data: Researchers report that nucleated cell counts were estimated from reference gene primer amplification. Libraries were prepared by immunoSEQ multiplex PCR; TCRdb keeps only in-frame clonotypes and omits some of them. That table supplies the V and J calls and clone size; D and trimming were determined from the DNA. The sample records 110,000 or so clones, roughly 80% being singletons. This sample stems from a study of blood T cell repertoires in COVID-19. For the study at large: The origin of the acute and convalescent COVID-19 samples was the United States, Italy and Spain. T cells, B-cell-depleted T cells, or PBMCs supplied cDNA or gDNA.

The specimen sequenced was peripheral blood. The origin of this receptor is a human donor in a cohort sampled during active or convalescent COVID-19.

CDR3 sequence: CASSVDPDTTFSYNEQFF. Written as DNA, the CDR3 is TGTGCCAGCAGCGTAGACCCCGACACAACCTTCTCCTACAATGAGCAGTTCTTC. This chain uses TRBV9 with TRBJ2-1; D not resolved. The CDR3 covers 18 residues. Germline V gene data show CDR1 as SGDLS and CDR2 as YYNGEE. With 0 bases removed from V and 0 bases from J, the gap between germline ends came to 16 bases.